This TCR beta chain was captured by sequencing in a study of technical replicates of blood from several donors. V lost 0 bases and J lost 5, with 9 bases in between. In germline, CDR1 is SGHRS, CDR2 YFSETQ. This CDR3 has 14 residues. TCRdb's table, derived via immunoSEQ multiplex PCR, lists solely in-frame clones and lacks some. This table has under 75,000 clones, approximately 94% appearing once. This clonotype originated in a human donor in good health. The chain couples TRBV5-1 to TRBJ1-5; D not certain. Sequencing was carried out using T cells isolated from PBMCs. Here the CDR3 reads CASSLEPEYQPQHF. The CDR3 bases are TGCGCCAGCAGCTTGGAACCAGAATATCAGCCCCAGCATTTT.